A selection of T cell receptor beta chains follows, all from one sample in a study of blood T cell repertoires in COVID-19. Data came from immunoSEQ multiplex PCR; TCRdb stores just in-frame clones and leaves some out. Among some 390,000 clones listed, about 90% were seen once. Specimen: peripheral blood. The source of these receptors is a woman aged 60 to 75 with COVID-19, enrolled during active disease. Both conserved end residues are trimmed from each CDR3. Each record gives: D gene, J gene, V gene, CDR3 protein. A D gene is named only where the DNA matches it firmly.

D gene: -; J gene: TRBJ2-7; V gene: TRBV4-1; CDR3 protein: ASSYSEGGPYEQY
D gene: -; J gene: TRBJ2-7; V gene: TRBV5-6; CDR3 protein: ASSLAGVRNEQY
D gene: TRBD1; J gene: TRBJ1-1; V gene: TRBV3-1/TRBV3-2; CDR3 protein: ASSPRTGGVLV
D gene: TRBD1; J gene: TRBJ2-4; V gene: TRBV5-1; CDR3 protein: ASSHMPGQGGTQY
D gene: -; J gene: TRBJ1-6; V gene: TRBV7-9; CDR3 protein: ASSLTEVGSPLH
D gene: -; J gene: TRBJ1-5; V gene: TRBV6-5; CDR3 protein: ASQLGGINQPQH
D gene: -; J gene: TRBJ1-2; V gene: TRBV5-1; CDR3 protein: ASSFDNNYGYT
D gene: TRBD1; J gene: TRBJ2-7; V gene: TRBV7-2; CDR3 protein: ASRDRGAYEQY
D gene: -; J gene: TRBJ1-1; V gene: TRBV6-5; CDR3 protein: ASSLGGRVNTEAF
D gene: -; J gene: TRBJ1-6; V gene: TRBV5-1; CDR3 protein: ASSWTDGYSPLH